The 32 T cell receptor beta chains in this list originate from one sample, sequenced in a study of blood T cells in healthy people across ages. A J-beta primer mix and a sample-barcoded 5' primer were used in a second PCR of roughly 6 to 12 cycles. MiXCR, applied by TCRdb to the 5' RACE reads, yields one record per CDR3 protein. The sample records roughly 800,000 distinct CDR3 sequences, over 45% being singletons. Input material: blood. Receptors originate from a man aged 25-45 years in good health.

The rearrangement joins TRBV6-5 to TRBJ2-5; a weak D match, TRBD2 (5 bases). TRBJ2-7 explains the end of the DNA better; the J call may be wrong. The CDR3 is made up of 14 amino acids. Germline assignment: CDR1 MNHEY and CDR2 SVGAGI. The CDR3 DNA reads as TGTGCCAGCAGTTACGAAGAGGGCCTCTACGAGCAGTACTTC. Translating it yields CASSYEEGLYEQYF.

The chain carries TRBV28 and TRBJ2-5; D call uncertain. The DNA end is a closer match to TRBJ2-7, so the J assignment may be wrong. Germline V gene data show CDR1 as MDHEN and CDR2 as SYDVKM. The length of the CDR3 is 14 residues. The CDR3 sequence: CASSPQVITYEQYF. The DNA of the CDR3 is TGTGCCAGCAGTCCCCAAGTCATCACCTACGAGCAGTACTTC.

The V and J genes are TRBV4-3 and TRBJ2-3; D call uncertain. With 1 base removed from V and 1 base from J, the gap between germline ends came to 9 bases. The germline gives CDR1 LGHNA, CDR2 YSLEER. This CDR3 region has 15 residues. CDR3 DNA sequence: TGCGCCAGCAGCCAAGGTTTACTCGGCACAGATACGCAGTATTTT. It is translated as CASSQGLLGTDTQYF.

This clonotype was detected a few times. The gene calls are TRBV5-1 and TRBJ2-5, with 7 bases fitting TRBD1. TRBJ2-7 matches the DNA end more closely, so the J call is doubtful. Germline CDR1 SGHRS, CDR2 YFSETQ. The CDR3 length is 15 residues. CDR3: CASSLATGFSYEQYF. For the CDR3, the DNA is TGCGCCAGCAGCTTGGCGACAGGGTTTTCTTACGAGCAGTACTTC.

The genes are TRBV20-1 and TRBJ2-5; possibly TRBD2 for D (6 bases). This CDR3 spans 14 amino acids. Trimming removed 8 bases at V and 11 bases at J, with 27 bases between. Germline assignment: CDR1 DFQATT and CDR2 SNEGSKA (reference sequence). The CDR3 protein is CSILQAEGIGEQYF. Here the CDR3 DNA reads TGCAGTATCCTTCAGGCGGAGGGGATCGGAGAGCAGTACTTC.

This clonotype was seen only a few times. The chain is built from TRBV6-6 and TRBJ2-5; 7 bases align to TRBD2. Germline CDR1 and CDR2: MNHNY and SVGAGI (reference sequence). V gave up 5 bases and J gave up 4 bases; unmatched junction bases: 7. The length of the CDR3 is 14 residues. The CDR3: CASSPPGGRETQYF. The CDR3 nucleotides read TGTGCCAGCAGTCCCCCGGGAGGAAGAGAGACCCAGTACTTC.

This clonotype was recorded a few times. The J gene is TRBJ2-6, the V gene TRBV12-3 or TRBV12-4; D is unresolved. Trimming left V 11 bases short and J 4 bases short, with 12 bases between. This CDR3 has 13 amino acids. Here the CDR3 DNA reads TGTGCCTCTTGGGGTTGGGGGGCCAACGTCCTGACTTTC. This encodes CASWGWGANVLTF.

The chain uses TRBV7-2 and TRBJ2-1; 13 positions match TRBD2. With V trimmed by 7 bases and J by 7 bases, 10 bases remained unmatched. The CDR3 sequence is 16 residues long. Per germline, CDR1 SGHTA and CDR2 FQGNSA. The CDR3 region has the DNA TGTGCCAGCATCTCAACGACTAGCGGGGGGCTTAATGAGCAGTTCTTC. It encodes CASISTTSGGLNEQFF.

The V and J genes are TRBV7-3 and TRBJ2-6; D uncertain. V was shortened by 3 bases and J by 0 bases, with 9 bases between the two germline ends. CDR1 is SGHTA, CDR2 FQGTGA, per germline. The CDR3 loop spans 16 amino acids. The CDR3, as DNA: TGTGCCAGCAGCTTGATACCAGACTCTGGGGCCAACGTCCTGACTTTC. Translating it yields CASSLIPDSGANVLTF.

V gene TRBV7-8 combines with J gene TRBJ1-4; D not resolved. Germline V gene lookup returns CDR1 SGHVS and CDR2 FQNEAQ. Trimming stripped 5 bases from V and 10 bases from J, with 14 bases between. The CDR3 spans 13 residues. CDR3 region: CASSPQVGVKLFF. CDR3 nucleotide sequence: TGTGCCAGCAGCCCCCAAGTGGGAGTAAAACTGTTTTTT.

The chain recombines TRBV7-2 with TRBJ1-6, with a tentative D call TRBD1 (6 bases). The CDR3 is 16 amino acids. CDR1 SGHTA and CDR2 FQGNSA come from the germline V gene. The V end was cut by 5 bases, the J end by 6 bases, with 17 bases between. The CDR3 DNA is TGTGCCAGCAGCCTAATGGGGGGGCGCGTTAATTCACCCCTCCACTTT. Translation: CASSLMGGRVNSPLHF.

The chain links TRBV4-1 to TRBJ2-5; 7 positions match TRBD2. The CDR3 spans 15 residues. Germline assignment: CDR1 MGHRA and CDR2 YSYEKL. The trim removed 5 bases at V and 3 bases at J, leaving 9 bases unmatched. CDR3 amino acids: CASSSGRGREETQYF. CDR3 coding DNA: TGCGCCAGCAGCTCAGGACGGGGGAGGGAAGAGACCCAGTACTTC.

This clonotype was seen a few times. The chain carries TRBV5-6 and TRBJ2-4, with a possible D match to TRBD2 (5 bases). CDR1 and CDR2 from the germline V gene are SGHDT and YYEEEE. The CDR3 covers 13 residues. The V and J ends lost 4 bases and 0 bases respectively, with 5 bases between them. The CDR3 region is CASSREAKNIQYF. The CDR3, as DNA: TGTGCCAGCAGCCGGGAAGCCAAAAACATTCAGTACTTC.

The chain couples TRBV21-1 to TRBJ1-4; the DNA was not compared with TRBD1, the D call given in the table. TRBV21-1 is a recognized pseudogene. The CDR3 loop spans 16 amino acids. The chain's CDR3 is CASSRGTGATNEKLFF. CDR3 coding DNA: TGTGCCAGCAGCAGAGGGACGGGGGCAACTAATGAAAAACTGTTTTTT.

The rearrangement links TRBV11-1 to TRBJ2-3, with 10 bases that match TRBD2. The CDR3 loop spans 15 amino acids. With 6 bases clipped from V and 2 bases from J, the junction kept 5 bases outside the gene matches. Looked up from germline, CDR1 is SGHAT and CDR2 is FQDESV (reference sequence). The CDR3 DNA is TGTGCCAGCAGGGTAGCGGGGGGTTCCACAGATACGCAGTATTTT. Its protein is CASRVAGGSTDTQYF.

The chain recombines TRBV6-2 or TRBV6-3 with TRBJ2-2, with 8 positions matching TRBD2. The CDR3 consists of 16 residues. Per germline, CDR1 MNHEY and CDR2 SVGEGT. The trim removed 3 bases at V and 1 base at J, leaving 4 bases unmatched. The CDR3 bases are TGTGCCAGCAGTTATTTAGCGGGAAAGAACACCGGGGAGCTGTTTTTT. Protein: CASSYLAGKNTGELFF.

This rearrangement joins TRBV6-1 to TRBJ2-1; 9 nucleotides line up with TRBD2. Germline lookup yields CDR1 MNHNS and CDR2 SASEGT. Trimming at V came to 6 bases and at J to 4 bases, leaving 4 bases not matched to a gene. This CDR3 is 14 amino acids long. In nucleotides, the CDR3 is TGTGCCAGCAGGAAGCGGGGGGCTTACAATGAGCAGTTCTTC. It yields the protein CASRKRGAYNEQFF.

The chain uses TRBV27 and TRBJ2-1, with TRBD2 identical over 7 bases. V shed 10 bases, J shed 6 bases, and the junction held 15 bases outside the gene matches. This CDR3 spans 15 amino acids. The germline gives CDR1 MNHEY, CDR2 SMNVEV (reference sequence). CDR3 loop: CAIKPGTTNTNEQFF. Here the CDR3 DNA reads TGTGCCATCAAGCCCGGGACTACTAACACCAATGAGCAGTTCTTC.

The chain recombines TRBV7-6 with TRBJ2-2; 7 nucleotides agree with TRBD1. The V segment lost 4 bases and the J segment 4 bases; nucleotides outside the gene matches: 12. The CDR3 is 17 amino acids. In germline, CDR1 is SGHVS, CDR2 FNYEAQ. CDR3 DNA sequence: TGTGCCAGCAGCTCACGCCTCCGTGACAGGGCCACCGGGGAGCTGTTTTTT. Encoded protein: CASSSRLRDRATGELFF.

The sample holds one count of this clonotype. The rearrangement joins TRBV2 to TRBJ1-5, with TRBD1 as a possible D gene (6 bases). Looked up from germline, CDR1 is SNHLY and CDR2 is FYNNEI. The CDR3 has 13 residues. Trimming stripped 7 bases from V and 3 bases from J, with 10 bases between. The CDR3 DNA reads TGTGCCAGCAAGGGACAAATCAATCAGCCCCAGCATTTT. Its protein is CASKGQINQPQHF. The whole variable domain, remainder taken from reference TRBV2 and TRBJ1-5, is EPEVTQTPSHQVTQMGQEVILRCVPISNHLYFYWYRQILGQKVEFLVSFYNNEISEKSEIFDDQFSVERPDGSNFTLKIRSTKLEDSAMYFCASKGQINQPQHFGDGTRLSIL.

The chain has TRBV12-3 or TRBV12-4 and TRBJ2-7; TRBD2 matches at 7 bases. The J call may be in error: the DNA end matches TRBJ2-5 better. The CDR3 consists of 11 residues. This chain's CDR3 is CASSWGGTQYF. The CDR3 DNA reads TGTGCCAGCAGTTGGGGGGGGACCCAGTACTTC.

The J gene is TRBJ2-1, the V gene TRBV20-1; D is perhaps TRBD2 (6 bases). The V end was cut by 3 bases, the J end by 10 bases, with 16 bases between. Germline-derived CDR1 and CDR2 are DFQATT and SNEGSKA (reference sequence). The CDR3 sequence is 13 residues long. The CDR3 spells CSASRLVKEEQFF. The CDR3 DNA sequence: TGCAGTGCTAGTCGACTAGTTAAGGAGGAGCAGTTCTTC.

A single count supports this clonotype. The CDR3 region has the DNA TGTGCCATTCCTGGGGGGTATGGGAGCTCCTACAATGAGCAGTACTTC. This encodes CAIPGGYGSSYNEQYF. This chain connects TRBV7-9 to TRBJ2-1, with D perhaps matching TRBD2 (6 bases). The J call may not be correct, given that the DNA end is closer to TRBJ2-7. Germline lookup yields CDR1 SEHNR and CDR2 FQNEAQ (reference sequence). This CDR3 contains 16 residues.

In its sample, this clonotype was seen once. The J gene is TRBJ2-1, the V gene TRBV19; TRBD2 is a possible D gene (5 bases). The CDR3 spans 16 residues. Germline loops: CDR1 LNHDA, CDR2 SQIVND (reference sequence). The V end lost 3 bases, the J end lost 0 bases, and 12 bases lay between the germline ends. CDR3 DNA sequence: TGTGCCAGTAGTATTCGGACGGGAAGCTCCTACAATGAGCAGTTCTTC. It yields the protein CASSIRTGSSYNEQFF.

For the CDR3, the DNA is TGCGCCAGCAGCTTGGAGGCGGACAGGGGGCCCCAGACCCAGTACTTC. Protein sequence: CASSLEADRGPQTQYF. The chain employs TRBV5-1 and TRBJ2-5; 11 bases are a match to TRBD1. Looked up from germline, CDR1 is SGHRS and CDR2 is YFSETQ. The CDR3 is 16 amino acids. J was trimmed by 6 bases and V by 0 bases; bases with no gene match: 7.

A single count supports this clonotype. V usage is TRBV27 and J usage is TRBJ2-5; D is ambiguous. V lost 0 bases and J lost 0, with 8 bases in between. The CDR3 extends over 15 amino acids. Germline assignment: CDR1 MNHEY and CDR2 SMNVEV (reference sequence). CDR3 amino acids: CASSLSDGYQETQYF. Here the CDR3 DNA reads TGTGCCAGCAGTTTATCTGACGGCTACCAAGAGACCCAGTACTTC.

In its sample, this clonotype was seen a few times. The CDR3 loop reads CSAYRSASYEQYF. The CDR3 DNA sequence: TGCAGTGCGTACAGGTCGGCCTCCTACGAGCAGTACTTC. The V and J genes are TRBV20-1 and TRBJ2-7, with D maybe TRBD1 (5 bases). There are 13 residues in the CDR3. Germline V gene lookup returns CDR1 DFQATT and CDR2 SNEGSKA (reference sequence). The V end lost 6 bases, the J end lost 0 bases, and 12 bases lay between the germline ends.

This chain links TRBV5-1 with TRBJ2-1, with no clear D. CDR3 length: 14 residues. Between the trimmed V and J ends, which lost 2 bases and 7 bases, there was a span of 13 bases. CDR1 and CDR2 from the germline V gene are SGHRS and YFSETQ. As DNA, the CDR3 is TGCGCCAGCAGCTTTCCCGCACCTCTAAATGAGCAGTTCTTC. Its translation is CASSFPAPLNEQFF.

This sequence joins TRBV28 and TRBJ1-1, with D perhaps matching TRBD1 (5 bases). Trimming stripped 8 bases from V and 9 bases from J, with 19 bases between. This CDR3 contains 13 residues. The germline CDR1 and CDR2 sequences are MDHEN and SYDVKM. The CDR3 here is CASSNHRDSQAFF. Written as DNA, the CDR3 is TGTGCCAGCTCCAACCACCGGGACTCCCAAGCTTTCTTT.

Only a few counts were recorded for this clonotype. This sequence joins TRBV10-3 and TRBJ2-7; 11 nucleotides match TRBD2. Germline lookup yields CDR1 ENHRY and CDR2 SYGVKD. Trimming at V came to 0 bases and at J to 0 bases, leaving 7 bases not matched to a gene. This CDR3 region has 18 residues. CDR3 sequence reads: CAISESRGTSGPSYEQYF. CDR3 coding DNA: TGTGCCATCAGTGAGTCGAGGGGGACTAGCGGTCCCTCCTACGAGCAGTACTTC.

The V and J genes are TRBV27 and TRBJ2-1; 11 nucleotides agree with TRBD1. The CDR3 runs 15 residues. Looked up from germline, CDR1 is MNHEY and CDR2 is SMNVEV (reference sequence). After removal of 6 bases from V and 5 bases from J, the junction contained 6 bases not matched to a gene. Here the CDR3 reads CASSLGTGGNNEQFF. The DNA of the CDR3 is TGTGCCAGCAGCTTAGGGACAGGGGGGAACAATGAGCAGTTCTTC.

This clonotype was recorded a few times. The genes are TRBV20-1 and TRBJ1-1, with a tentative D call TRBD1 (5 bases). CDR1 DFQATT and CDR2 SNEGSKA come from the germline V gene (reference sequence). V was trimmed by 5 bases and J by 1 base, leaving 14 bases between them. The CDR3 runs to 14 residues. The CDR3 here is CSALKGWANTEAFF. The CDR3 nucleotides read TGCAGTGCTCTAAAGGGGTGGGCGAACACTGAAGCTTTCTTT.